This T cell receptor beta chain derives from a study of a mutant IDH1 vaccine in newly diagnosed glioma. Study-wide background: Patients received eight vaccinations in weeks 1, 3, 5, 7, 11, 15, 19, 23. Radiotherapy alone preceded vaccination by 4-6 weeks; alternatively, vaccination started with temozolomide cycles. Of treated patients, roughly 62% were men and approximately 40% women, averaging around 44 years. Earlier therapy was either radiotherapy, temozolomide, or both, and most got both.

With respect to this clone: The antigen is undetermined.

Libraries were prepared by immunoSEQ multiplex PCR; TCRdb keeps only in-frame clonotypes and omits some of them. The table records roughly 60,000 clones, 70% to 85% of them present only once. As for time point: week 11, during vaccination. In the vaccine, a single dose held 300 ug of the mutant IDH1 20-mer peptide, along with topical imiquimod. The CDR3 covers 12 residues. V gave up 2 bases and J gave up 5 bases, with 9 bases separating them. CDR1 is GTSNPN, CDR2 SVGIG, per germline (reference sequence). V gene TRBV30 combines with J gene TRBJ1-2; D uncertain. The sequence was obtained from a man aged 25 to 45 with glioma. The sample consisted of PBMCs, taken from a glioma patient whose treatment included an IDH1 peptide vaccine. In DNA form, the CDR3 reads TGTGCCTGGAGTTTGGGAATGTATGGCTACACCTTC. This encodes CAWSLGMYGYTF.